What follows is one T cell receptor (beta chain) and its context. The data were taken from a study of blood T cell repertoires in COVID-19. This table comes from immunoSEQ multiplex PCR, and its TCRdb copy is limited to in-frame clones, with some not included. The sample carries 200,000 to 300,000 clones, 84% recorded once. The germline V gene has CDR1 SEHNR and CDR2 FQNEAQ (reference sequence). Trimming removed 10 bases from V and 9 bases from J, with 16 bases in between. The CDR3 is 13 amino acids. The sample comprised peripheral blood. This receptor was obtained from a man aged 35-49 years who had recovered from COVID-19. The chain links TRBV7-9 to TRBJ1-6; D is unresolved. This chain's CDR3 is CATRGQTGSPLHF. As DNA, the CDR3 is TGTGCCACCAGAGGTCAGACGGGTTCACCCCTCCACTTT.